This T cell receptor beta chain was obtained from a study of early T cells in non-severe SARS-CoV-2 infection. TCRdb redid the calling of the 5' RACE reads with MiXCR, one entry per CDR3 protein. Of 80,000 to 95,000 distinct CDR3 sequences detected, 9% to 15% appear once; the ten largest clones hold approximately 7%. The CDR3 length is 11 residues. V lost 7 bases and J lost 2, with 5 bases in between. Germline CDR1 is SGDLS and CDR2 is YYNGEE. This chain links TRBV9 with TRBJ2-3; no definite D call. The sample comprised whole blood. This clonotype originated in an adult who was a healthcare worker with PCR-confirmed SARS-CoV-2 infection or an uninfected control (not recorded which). CDR3 sequence: CASGVTDTQYF. The CDR3, as DNA: TGTGCCAGCGGAGTCACAGATACGCAGTATTTT. The full variable domain, rest sourced from reference TRBV9 and TRBJ2-3, is DSGVTQTPKHLITATGQRVTLRCSPRSGDLSVYWYQQSLDQGLQFLIQYYNGEERAKGNILERFSAQQFPDLHSELNLSSLELGDSALYFCASGVTDTQYFGPGTRLTVL.